This T cell receptor beta chain was sequenced for a study of CD8+ T cells in alopecia areata. Study findings and constraints: Lesional tissue from the scalp (especially in alopecia totalis/universalis) showed higher clonality than normal scalp. Clarity of TCR sharing across patients fell short of that in mice, possibly HLA-related.

As for this clone: Its antigen remains unidentified.

It was cDNA, reverse transcribed from extracted RNA, that served as the sequencing template. Method: immunoSEQ multiplex PCR; TCRdb's copy keeps in-frame clones and lacks some. The sample includes some 170,000 clones, 50% to 60% of them seen just once. Sampling of alopecia areata patients yielded lesional scalp punch biopsies as well as peripheral blood. CDR3 length: 15 amino acids. V dropped 7 bases and J dropped 0; count of bases not matched to a gene: 5. Germline V gene data show CDR1 as SNHLY and CDR2 as FYNNEI. The receptor was derived from a human donor with alopecia areata. The sample consisted of CD4+ T cells sorted from blood, taken at week 0. V usage is TRBV2 and J usage is TRBJ2-2; 7 nucleotides match TRBD1. The CDR3 DNA is TGTGCCAGCATGGCCGGGACAGCGAACACCGGGGAGCTGTTTTTT. Amino acids: CASMAGTANTGELFF.